This T cell receptor beta chain emerged from a study of lymphopenia after photon versus proton radiotherapy. General study points: Under photons, naive T cells and diversity fell while effector/memory populations rose. Post-nadir TCR diversity decline inversely tracked overall survival among those who died.

This clone has only a few counts. Antigen: not known. CDR1 SEHNR and CDR2 FQNEAQ come from the germline V gene (reference sequence). V was pared by 1 base and J by 5 bases, with 14 bases between. The CDR3 sequence is 15 residues long. This table comes from immunoSEQ multiplex PCR, and its TCRdb copy is limited to in-frame clones, with some not included. The sample has tens of thousands of clones, 80% to 95% seen once. The TCR comes from a man in his 60s with cholangiocarcinoma. The source was peripheral blood, collected from a patient treated with photon-based radiotherapy. This chain joins TRBV7-9 and TRBJ2-5; D remains unclear. The CDR3 sequence is CASSLEMGMGETQYF. The CDR3 nucleotides read TGTGCCAGCAGCTTAGAAATGGGAATGGGGGAGACCCAGTACTTC.